This T cell receptor (beta chain) was documented in a study of blood T cell repertoires in COVID-19. The wider study: PBMCs, B-cell-depleted T cells, or T cells were the source of the cDNA or gDNA that made up the material.

Methods used by the authors: It was from reference gene primer amplification that nucleated cell counts were estimated. Sequencing was performed with immunoSEQ multiplex PCR; in TCRdb, only in-frame clones are kept and a portion is missing. V and J calls and clone size are those listed in that table; D and trimming were worked out from the DNA. The table has about 280,000 clones, almost 90% seen once. Sequencing was done on a sample of PBMCs or T cells enriched from blood (not recorded which). This TCR was recovered from a woman younger than 30 with acute COVID-19.

In DNA, the CDR3 is TGTGCCAGCAGCGTAGGCGGCGGGACGACCCTCGAGCAGTACTTC. Its protein product is CASSVGGGTTLEQYF. V and J are TRBV9 and TRBJ2-7; possibly TRBD2 for D (6 bases). Germline CDR1 is SGDLS and CDR2 is YYNGEE. The CDR3 loop spans 15 amino acids. V dropped 0 bases and J dropped 6 bases, with 16 bases sitting between them.